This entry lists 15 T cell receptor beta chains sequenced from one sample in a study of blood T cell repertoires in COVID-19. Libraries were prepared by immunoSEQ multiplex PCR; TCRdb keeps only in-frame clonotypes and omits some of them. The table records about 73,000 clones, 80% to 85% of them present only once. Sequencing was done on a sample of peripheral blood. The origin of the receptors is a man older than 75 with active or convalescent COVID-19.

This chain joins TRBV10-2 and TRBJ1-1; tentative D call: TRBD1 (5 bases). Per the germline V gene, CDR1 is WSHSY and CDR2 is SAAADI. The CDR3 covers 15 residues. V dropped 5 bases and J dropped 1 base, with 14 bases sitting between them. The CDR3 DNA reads TGCGCCAGCAGTCCTACCGTGGGGCCGAACACTGAAGCTTTCTTT. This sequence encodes CASSPTVGPNTEAFF.

The CDR3 nucleotides read TGTGCCAGCAGCTCATCCTTCCGGGACAGAACCTACGAGCAGTACTTC. This sequence encodes CASSSSFRDRTYEQYF. This sequence joins TRBV5-4 and TRBJ2-7, with 7 bases matching TRBD1. CDR3 length: 16 residues. Germline V CDR1 and CDR2: SGHNT, YYREEE (reference sequence). The J segment lost 2 bases and the V segment lost 3 bases, leaving 11 bases of the junction unmatched.

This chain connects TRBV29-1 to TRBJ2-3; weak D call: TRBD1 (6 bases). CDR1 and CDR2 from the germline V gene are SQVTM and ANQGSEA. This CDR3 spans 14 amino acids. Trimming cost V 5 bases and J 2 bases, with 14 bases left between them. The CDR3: CSVTGLGDTDTQYF. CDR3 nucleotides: TGCAGCGTTACAGGGTTAGGGGACACAGATACGCAGTATTTT.

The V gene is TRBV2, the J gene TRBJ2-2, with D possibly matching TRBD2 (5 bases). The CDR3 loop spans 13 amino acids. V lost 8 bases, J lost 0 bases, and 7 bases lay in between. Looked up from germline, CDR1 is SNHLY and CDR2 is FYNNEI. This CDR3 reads CASRESNTGELFF. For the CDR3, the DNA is TGTGCCAGCCGGGAATCGAACACCGGGGAGCTGTTTTTT. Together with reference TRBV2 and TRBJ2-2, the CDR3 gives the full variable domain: EPEVTQTPSHQVTQMGQEVILRCVPISNHLYFYWYRQILGQKVEFLVSFYNNEISEKSEIFDDQFSVERPDGSNFTLKIRSTKLEDSAMYFCASRESNTGELFFGEGSRLTVL.

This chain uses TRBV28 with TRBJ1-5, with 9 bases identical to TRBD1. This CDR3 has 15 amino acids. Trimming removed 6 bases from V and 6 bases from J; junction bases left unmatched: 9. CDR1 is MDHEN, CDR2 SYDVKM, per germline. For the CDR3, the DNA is TGTGCCAGCAGACCCACAGGGGGCCGGGTTCAGCCCCAGCATTTT. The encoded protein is CASRPTGGRVQPQHF. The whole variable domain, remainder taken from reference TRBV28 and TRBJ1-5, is DVKVTQSSRYLVKRTGEKVFLECVQDMDHENMFWYRQDPGLGLRLIYFSYDVKMKEKGDIPEGYSVSREKKERFSLILESASTNQTSMYLCASRPTGGRVQPQHFGDGTRLSIL.

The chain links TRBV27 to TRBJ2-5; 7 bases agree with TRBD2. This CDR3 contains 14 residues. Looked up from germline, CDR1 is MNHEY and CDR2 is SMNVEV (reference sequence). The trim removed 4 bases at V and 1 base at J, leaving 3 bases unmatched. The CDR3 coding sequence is TGTGCCAGCAGTTATCGGGAGGCCCAAGAGACCCAGTACTTC. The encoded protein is CASSYREAQETQYF.

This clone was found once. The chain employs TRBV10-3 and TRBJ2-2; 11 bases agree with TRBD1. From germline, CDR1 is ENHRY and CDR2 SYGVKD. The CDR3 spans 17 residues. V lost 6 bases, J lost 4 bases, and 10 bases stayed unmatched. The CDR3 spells CAIREYKGQGATGELFF. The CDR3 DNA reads TGTGCCATCAGAGAATACAAAGGACAGGGGGCCACCGGGGAGCTGTTTTTT.

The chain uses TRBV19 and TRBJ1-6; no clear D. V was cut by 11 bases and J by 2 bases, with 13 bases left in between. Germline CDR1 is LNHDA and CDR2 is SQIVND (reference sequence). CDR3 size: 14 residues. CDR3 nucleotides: TGTGCCGCGGGCGGAGGTACCTATAATTCACCCCTCCACTTT. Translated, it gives CAAGGGTYNSPLHF.

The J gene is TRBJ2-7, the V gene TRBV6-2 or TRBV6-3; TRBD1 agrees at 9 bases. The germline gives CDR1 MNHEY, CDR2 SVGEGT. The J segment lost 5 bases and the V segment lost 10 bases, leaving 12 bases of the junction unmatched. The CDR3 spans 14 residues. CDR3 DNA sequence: TGTGCCACCAGCCCGGGGACAGGGTTCCACGAGCAGTACTTC. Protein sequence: CATSPGTGFHEQYF.

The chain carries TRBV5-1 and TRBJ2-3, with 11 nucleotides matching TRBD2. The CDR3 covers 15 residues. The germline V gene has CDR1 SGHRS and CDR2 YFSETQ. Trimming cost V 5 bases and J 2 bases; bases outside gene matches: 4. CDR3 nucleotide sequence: TGCGCCAGCAGTCAACTAGCGGGGGCCACAGATACGCAGTATTTT. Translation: CASSQLAGATDTQYF.

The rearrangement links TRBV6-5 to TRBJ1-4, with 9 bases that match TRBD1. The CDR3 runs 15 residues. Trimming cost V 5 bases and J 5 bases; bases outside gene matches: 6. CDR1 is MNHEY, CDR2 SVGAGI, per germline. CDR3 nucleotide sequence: TGTGCCAGCAGTATAACCGGGACAGGGAATGAAAAACTGTTTTTT. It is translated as CASSITGTGNEKLFF.

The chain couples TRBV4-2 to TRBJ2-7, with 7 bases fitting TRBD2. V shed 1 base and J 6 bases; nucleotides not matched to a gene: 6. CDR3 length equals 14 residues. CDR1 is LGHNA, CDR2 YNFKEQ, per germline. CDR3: CASSQGGGVGEQYF. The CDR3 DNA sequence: TGTGCCAGCAGCCAAGGGGGAGGGGTCGGCGAGCAGTACTTC.

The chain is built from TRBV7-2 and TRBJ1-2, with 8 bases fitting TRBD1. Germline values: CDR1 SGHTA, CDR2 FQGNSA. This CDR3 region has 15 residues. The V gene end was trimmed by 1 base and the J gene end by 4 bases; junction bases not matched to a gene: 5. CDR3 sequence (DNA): TGTGCCAGCAGCTTAGGCAGGGGGCGCACCTATGGCTACACCTTC. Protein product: CASSLGRGRTYGYTF.

CDR3 bases: TGTGCCAGCACCCTAGATCTGACCTACGAGCAGTACTTC. Translated: CASTLDLTYEQYF. V and J are TRBV12-3 or TRBV12-4 and TRBJ2-7; D unclear. V lost 7 bases, J lost 2 bases, and 12 bases lay in between. This CDR3 is built from 13 residues.

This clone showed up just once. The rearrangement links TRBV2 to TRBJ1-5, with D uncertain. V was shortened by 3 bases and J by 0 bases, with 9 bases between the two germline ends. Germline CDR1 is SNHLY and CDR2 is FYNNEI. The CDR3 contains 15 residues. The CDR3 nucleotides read TGTGCCAGCAGTGATAACACGTATAGCAATCAGCCCCAGCATTTT. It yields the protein CASSDNTYSNQPQHF.